The T cell receptor beta chain under discussion was sequenced for a study of CD8 T cells in Susac syndrome. After extraction with the RNeasy kit, roughly 0.5 to 1 ug of the RNA was reverse transcribed using random hexamers. MiXCR, run by TCRdb on the immunoSEQ multiplex PCR reads, gives a single entry per CDR3 protein. The profile shows roughly 150,000 distinct CDR3 sequences, about 95% of them singletons. This clonotype was seen just once. CDR3 size: 11 residues. V was pared by 5 bases and J by 6 bases, with 10 bases between. The V gene's germline CDR1 is DFQATT and CDR2 SNEGSKA (reference sequence).

This chain joins TRBV20-1 and TRBJ1-2; D is unclear. The sample taken for sequencing was CD4+ T cells from PBMCs. The receptor comes from a human donor with Susac syndrome. In nucleotides, the CDR3 is TGCAGTGCTGGGCAAACGAATGGCTACACCTTC. The encoded protein is CSAGQTNGYTF.